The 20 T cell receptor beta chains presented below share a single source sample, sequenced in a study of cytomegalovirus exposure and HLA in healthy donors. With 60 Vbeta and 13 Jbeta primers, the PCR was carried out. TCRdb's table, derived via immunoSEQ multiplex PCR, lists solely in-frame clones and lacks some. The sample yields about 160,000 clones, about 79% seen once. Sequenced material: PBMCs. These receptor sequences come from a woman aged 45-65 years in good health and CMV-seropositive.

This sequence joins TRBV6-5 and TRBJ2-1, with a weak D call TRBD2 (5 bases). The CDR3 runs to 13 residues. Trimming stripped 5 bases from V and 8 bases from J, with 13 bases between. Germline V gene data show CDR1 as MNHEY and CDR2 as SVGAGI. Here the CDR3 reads CASSRGLRYEQFF. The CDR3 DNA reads TGTGCCAGCAGTCGAGGGCTAAGGTATGAGCAGTTCTTC.

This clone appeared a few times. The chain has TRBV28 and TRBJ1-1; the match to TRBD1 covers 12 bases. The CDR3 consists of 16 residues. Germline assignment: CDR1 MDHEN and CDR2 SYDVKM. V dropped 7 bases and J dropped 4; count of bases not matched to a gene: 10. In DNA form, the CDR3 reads TGTGCCAGCACGCTCGGGGGGACAGGGGGCCGCACTGAAGCTTTCTTT. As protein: CASTLGGTGGRTEAFF.

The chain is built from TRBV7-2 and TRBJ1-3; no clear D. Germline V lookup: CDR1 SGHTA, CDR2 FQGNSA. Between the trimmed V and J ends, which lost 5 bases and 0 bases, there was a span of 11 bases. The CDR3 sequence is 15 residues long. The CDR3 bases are TGTGCCAGCAGCCCCCGTTTCAGCTCTGGAAACACCATATATTTT. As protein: CASSPRFSSGNTIYF.

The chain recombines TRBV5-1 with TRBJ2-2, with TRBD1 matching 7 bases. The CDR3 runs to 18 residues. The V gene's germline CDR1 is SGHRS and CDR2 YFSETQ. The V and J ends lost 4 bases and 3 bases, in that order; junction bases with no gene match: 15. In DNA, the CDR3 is TGCGCCAGCAGCCTGCATAACCGGGACAGCTTTTACACCGGGGAGCTGTTTTTT. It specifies CASSLHNRDSFYTGELFF.

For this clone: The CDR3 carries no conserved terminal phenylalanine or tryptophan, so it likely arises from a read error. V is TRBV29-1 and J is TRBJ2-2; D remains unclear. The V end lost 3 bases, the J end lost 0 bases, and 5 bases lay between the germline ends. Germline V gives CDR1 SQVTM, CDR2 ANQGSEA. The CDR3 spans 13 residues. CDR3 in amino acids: CSVDPANTGELFV. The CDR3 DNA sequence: TGCAGCGTTGATCCAGCGAACACCGGGGAGCTGTTTGTT.

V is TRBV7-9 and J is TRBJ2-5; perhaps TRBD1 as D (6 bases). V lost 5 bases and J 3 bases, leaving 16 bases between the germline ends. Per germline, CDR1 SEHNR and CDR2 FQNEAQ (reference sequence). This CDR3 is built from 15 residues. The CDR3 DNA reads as TGTGCCAGCAGCCCCCTGAGGGACACGAAAGAGACCCAGTACTTC. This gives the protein CASSPLRDTKETQYF. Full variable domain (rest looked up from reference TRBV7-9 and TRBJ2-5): DTGVSQNPRHKITKRGQNVTFRCDPISEHNRLYWYRQTLGQGPEFLTYFQNEAQLEKSRLLSDRFSAERPKGSFSTLEIQRTEQGDSAMYLCASSPLRDTKETQYFGPGTRLLVL.

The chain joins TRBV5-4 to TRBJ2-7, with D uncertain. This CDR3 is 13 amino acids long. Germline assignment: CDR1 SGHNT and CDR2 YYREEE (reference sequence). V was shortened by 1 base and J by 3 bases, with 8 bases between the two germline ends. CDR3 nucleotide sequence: TGTGCCAGCAGCTTGAACACAAACTACGAGCAGTACTTC. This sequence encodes CASSLNTNYEQYF.

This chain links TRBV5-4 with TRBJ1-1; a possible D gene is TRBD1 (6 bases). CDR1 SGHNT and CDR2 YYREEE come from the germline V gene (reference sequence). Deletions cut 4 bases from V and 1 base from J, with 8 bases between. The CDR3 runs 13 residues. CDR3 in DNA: TGTGCCAGCAGCCCACAGGGGAACACTGAAGCTTTCTTT. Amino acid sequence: CASSPQGNTEAFF.

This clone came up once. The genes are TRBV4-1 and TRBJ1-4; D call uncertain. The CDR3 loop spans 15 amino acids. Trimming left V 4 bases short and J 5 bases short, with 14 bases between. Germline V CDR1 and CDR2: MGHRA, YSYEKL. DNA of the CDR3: TGCGCCAGCAGCCTCTCCAGACAATCGAATGAAAAACTGTTTTTT. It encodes CASSLSRQSNEKLFF.

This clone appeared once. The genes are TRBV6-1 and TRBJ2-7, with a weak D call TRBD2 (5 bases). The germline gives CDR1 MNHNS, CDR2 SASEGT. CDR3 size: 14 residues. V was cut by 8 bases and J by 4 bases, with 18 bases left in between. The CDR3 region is CASYLRGHHYEQYF. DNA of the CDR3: TGTGCCAGCTACTTGCGCGGGCACCATTACGAGCAGTACTTC.

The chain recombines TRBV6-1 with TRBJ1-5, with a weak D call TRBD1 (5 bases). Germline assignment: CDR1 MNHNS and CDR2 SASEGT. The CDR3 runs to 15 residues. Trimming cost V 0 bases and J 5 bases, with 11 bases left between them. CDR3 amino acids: CASSEAGRGDQPQHF. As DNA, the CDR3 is TGTGCCAGCAGTGAAGCAGGAAGGGGCGATCAGCCCCAGCATTTT.

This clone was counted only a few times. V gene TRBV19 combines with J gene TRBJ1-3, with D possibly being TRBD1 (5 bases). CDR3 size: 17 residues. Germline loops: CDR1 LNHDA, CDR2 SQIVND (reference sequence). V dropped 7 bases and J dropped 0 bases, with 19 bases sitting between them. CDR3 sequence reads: CASTPGDSSFSGNTIYF. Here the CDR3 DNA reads TGTGCCAGTACCCCCGGTGACAGCTCCTTCTCTGGAAACACCATATATTTT.

The CDR3 spells CAISHTSGSSADTQYF. The CDR3 DNA reads as TGTGCCATCAGCCATACTAGCGGGAGTAGTGCAGATACGCAGTATTTT. The chain links TRBV10-3 to TRBJ2-3, with TRBD2 matching 11 bases. V gave up 6 bases and J gave up 4 bases; unmatched junction bases: 9. The CDR3 sequence is 16 residues long. Looked up from germline, CDR1 is ENHRY and CDR2 is SYGVKD.

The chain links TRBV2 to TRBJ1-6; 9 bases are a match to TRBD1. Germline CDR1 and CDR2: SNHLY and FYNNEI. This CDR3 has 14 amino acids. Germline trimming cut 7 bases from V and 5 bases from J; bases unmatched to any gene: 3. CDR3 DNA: TGTGCCAGCACAGGGACAGGGAATAATTCACCCCTCCACTTT. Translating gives CASTGTGNNSPLHF.

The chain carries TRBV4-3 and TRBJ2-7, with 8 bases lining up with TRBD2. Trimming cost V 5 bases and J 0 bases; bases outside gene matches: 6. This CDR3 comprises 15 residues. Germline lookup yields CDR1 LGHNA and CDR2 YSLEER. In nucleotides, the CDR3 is TGCGCCAGCAGCGCAAGCGGGGGCCCCTCCTACGAGCAGTACTTC. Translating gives CASSASGGPSYEQYF.

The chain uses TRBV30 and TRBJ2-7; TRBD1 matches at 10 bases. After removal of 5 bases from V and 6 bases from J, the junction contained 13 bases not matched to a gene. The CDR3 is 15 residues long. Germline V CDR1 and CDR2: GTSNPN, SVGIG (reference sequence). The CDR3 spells CAWSLYGQGVFEQYF. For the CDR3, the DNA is TGTGCCTGGTCCCTGTATGGACAGGGGGTCTTCGAGCAGTACTTC.

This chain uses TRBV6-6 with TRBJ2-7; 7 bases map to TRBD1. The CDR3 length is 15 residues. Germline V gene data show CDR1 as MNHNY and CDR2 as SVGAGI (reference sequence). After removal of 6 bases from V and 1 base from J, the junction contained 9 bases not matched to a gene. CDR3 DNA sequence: TGTGCCAGCAGCGAGATACAGGGGCCGTCCTACGAGCAGTACTTC. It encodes CASSEIQGPSYEQYF.

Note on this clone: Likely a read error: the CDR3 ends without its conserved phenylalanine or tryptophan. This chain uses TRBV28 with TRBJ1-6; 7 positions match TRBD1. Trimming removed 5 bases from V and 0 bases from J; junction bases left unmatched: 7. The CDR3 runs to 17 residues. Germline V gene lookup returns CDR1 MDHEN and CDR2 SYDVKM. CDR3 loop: CASSLLRDSSYNSPLHL. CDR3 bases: TGTGCCAGCAGTCTCCTCCGGGACAGCTCCTATAATTCACCCCTCCACCTT.

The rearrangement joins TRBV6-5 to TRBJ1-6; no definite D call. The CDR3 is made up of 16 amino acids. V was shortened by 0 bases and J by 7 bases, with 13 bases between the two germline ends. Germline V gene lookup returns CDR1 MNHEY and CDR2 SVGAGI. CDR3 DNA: TGTGCCAGCAGTTACTCGTTGGCGAGGCTGAATTCACCCCTCCACTTT. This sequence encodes CASSYSLARLNSPLHF.

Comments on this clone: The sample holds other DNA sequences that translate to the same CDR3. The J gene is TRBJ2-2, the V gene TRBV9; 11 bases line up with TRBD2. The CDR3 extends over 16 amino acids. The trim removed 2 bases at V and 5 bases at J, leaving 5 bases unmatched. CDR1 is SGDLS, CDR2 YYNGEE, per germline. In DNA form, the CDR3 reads TGTGCCAGCAGCGTTACTAGCGGGGGCAGGACCGGGGAGCTGTTTTTT. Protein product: CASSVTSGGRTGELFF. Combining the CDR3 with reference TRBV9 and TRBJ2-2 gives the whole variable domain DSGVTQTPKHLITATGQRVTLRCSPRSGDLSVYWYQQSLDQGLQFLIQYYNGEERAKGNILERFSAQQFPDLHSELNLSSLELGDSALYFCASSVTSGGRTGELFFGEGSRLTVL.